The rows below give T cell receptor beta chains drawn from one sample of a study of vaccination and CD4 T cells after COVID-19. Their antigens remain unidentified. From the PCR reads, TCRdb called clonotypes with MiXCR, one entry per CDR3 protein. The sample has tens of thousands of distinct CDR3 sequences, about 35% seen once. Here the sequenced sample was CD4+ T cells from blood, cultured in vitro, taken about 7 months after SARS-CoV-2 vaccination. The source is a human donor who had recovered from COVID-19. Both conserved end residues are part of each CDR3. Each record gives: clone size, V gene, D gene, J gene, CDR3 protein, CDR3 DNA. D genes are given only for firm matches. Size is stated for part of the rows, as once, few or many counts, or as a class when the clone is expanded.

medium-sized	TRBV20-1	.	TRBJ2-5	CSASPAGAGIGETQYF	TGCAGTGCTAGTCCGGCTGGCGCAGGGATCGGGGAGACCCAGTACTTC
few	TRBV6-2/TRBV6-3	.	TRBJ2-7	CASSDGGSRREQYF	TGTGCCAGCAGCGATGGAGGGAGTAGACGCGAGCAGTACTTC
.	TRBV20-1	.	TRBJ2-3	CSARESGGRTDTQYF	TGCAGTGCTAGAGAGTCCGGAGGGCGCACAGATACGCAGTATTTT
.	TRBV11-3	.	TRBJ2-3	CASSTGVGTVQYF	TGTGCCAGCAGCACGGGTGTGGGTACGGTGCAGTATTTT
.	TRBV20-1	TRBD2	TRBJ2-1	CSARSRLADSYNEQFF	TGCAGTGCTAGATCCAGACTAGCGGACTCATACAATGAGCAGTTCTTC
.	TRBV7-9	TRBD2	TRBJ2-3	CASSEGLAGTTDTQYF	TGTGCCAGCAGCGAGGGACTAGCGGGTACCACAGATACGCAGTATTTT
few	TRBV20-1	TRBD1	TRBJ2-3	CSARGQGASTDTQYF	TGCAGTGCTAGAGGACAGGGGGCGAGCACAGATACGCAGTATTTT
.	TRBV6-2/TRBV6-3	TRBD2	TRBJ2-3	CASSYWREGYTDTQYF	TGTGCCAGCAGTTACTGGCGGGAGGGTTACACAGATACGCAGTATTTT
.	TRBV20-1	.	TRBJ2-3	CSATGTTTDTQYF	TGCAGTGCTACCGGGACCACAACAGATACGCAGTATTTT
few	TRBV6-1	TRBD1	TRBJ1-2	CASSRLDRIYGYTF	TGTGCCAGCAGTCGACTGGACAGGATCTATGGCTACACCTTC
few	TRBV6-1	.	TRBJ1-3	CASSTNGGGLGTIYF	TGTGCCAGCAGTACCAACGGGGGTGGACTGGGCACCATATATTTT
.	TRBV6-1	.	TRBJ1-5	CASTVGGLGGQPQHF	TGTGCCAGCACGGTCGGGGGCCTCGGGGGTCAGCCCCAGCATTTT
.	TRBV7-2	.	TRBJ1-1	CASSLGQLNTEAFF	TGTGCCAGCAGCTTGGGGCAGCTGAACACTGAAGCTTTCTTT
.	TRBV6-1	TRBD2	TRBJ2-7	CASSGRTSGIGRNYEQYF	TGTGCCAGCAGTGGAAGGACTAGCGGAATAGGGAGAAACTACGAGCAGTACTTC
.	TRBV5-1	TRBD1	TRBJ2-5	CASSRTTGQETQYF	TGCGCCAGCAGCCGAACGACAGGGCAGGAGACCCAGTACTTC
.	TRBV6-2/TRBV6-3	.	TRBJ2-7	CASSSGLSHYEQYF	TGTGCCAGCAGTTCAGGTCTATCCCACTACGAGCAGTACTTC
.	TRBV7-2	.	TRBJ2-1	CASSNIPVYEQFF	TGTGCCAGCAGCAATATCCCGGTTTATGAGCAGTTCTTC
.	TRBV4-1	TRBD2	TRBJ2-1	CASRGTSGSFSSYNEQFF	TGCGCCAGCAGAGGGACTAGCGGGTCCTTCAGCTCCTACAATGAGCAGTTCTTC
medium-sized	TRBV7-2	.	TRBJ1-2	CASSLDSYGYTF	TGTGCCAGCAGCTTGGACAGCTATGGCTACACCTTC
few	TRBV24-1	.	TRBJ1-2	CATSDSRQGNYGYTF	TGTGCCACCAGTGATTCCCGGCAGGGTAACTATGGCTACACCTTC
.	TRBV6-1	TRBD2	TRBJ2-1	CASSAPPASGSSYNEQFF	TGTGCCAGCAGCGCACCCCCCGCTAGCGGGAGCTCCTACAATGAGCAGTTCTTC
.	TRBV6-1	TRBD2	TRBJ2-7	CASSEMAGDSYEQYF	TGTGCCAGCAGTGAGATGGCGGGAGACTCCTACGAGCAGTACTTC
.	TRBV11-2	.	TRBJ2-7	CASSLSSLTREAGSHEQYF	TGTGCCAGCAGCTTAAGCAGCCTTACCCGGGAAGCGGGCTCCCACGAGCAGTACTTC
few	TRBV11-2	.	TRBJ2-1	CASSPLRGSYNEQFF	TGTGCCAGCAGCCCACTCCGGGGGTCCTACAATGAGCAGTTCTTC
.	TRBV2	.	TRBJ2-7	CASSDGLLGSYEQYF	TGTGCCAGCAGCGACGGCCTACTCGGCTCCTACGAGCAGTACTTC
few	TRBV6-1	.	TRBJ2-3	CASSRTVTDTQYF	TGTGCCAGCAGTAGGACTGTAACAGATACGCAGTATTTT
few	TRBV5-4	TRBD2	TRBJ2-3	CASSSGTSGSPDTQYF	TGTGCCAGCAGCTCTGGGACTAGCGGGAGCCCAGATACGCAGTATTTT
.	TRBV2	.	TRBJ1-2	CASRETEGGYTF	TGTGCCAGCAGGGAAACAGAGGGGGGCTACACCTTC
.	TRBV6-2/TRBV6-3	.	TRBJ1-5	CASSSQGRWNNQPQHF	TGTGCCAGCAGCTCACAGGGCCGGTGGAACAATCAGCCCCAGCATTTT
.	TRBV9	TRBD2	TRBJ2-5	CASSVASGGSGGETQYF	TGTGCCAGCAGCGTAGCTAGTGGAGGGTCGGGGGGAGAGACCCAGTACTTC
few	TRBV10-3	.	TRBJ2-1	CAISARGSPVNEQFF	TGTGCCATCAGTGCCCGGGGTTCCCCTGTGAATGAGCAGTTCTTC
.	TRBV7-3	.	TRBJ2-4	CASSLPGENIQYF	TGTGCCAGCAGCTTGCCAGGGGAGAACATTCAGTACTTC
few	TRBV2	TRBD1	TRBJ1-2	CASSGRQGMNKGYTF	TGTGCCAGCAGTGGTCGACAGGGGATGAATAAGGGCTACACCTTC
few	TRBV6-2/TRBV6-3	TRBD1	TRBJ2-7	CASQPPGQETYEQYF	TGTGCCAGCCAACCACCGGGACAGGAGACCTACGAGCAGTACTTC
.	TRBV19	.	TRBJ1-5	CASSAGWAQHF	TGTGCCAGTAGTGCGGGGTGGGCCCAGCATTTT
few	TRBV20-1	.	TRBJ2-3	CSARDVWIGGKDTQYF	TGCAGTGCTAGAGATGTTTGGATCGGCGGGAAAGATACGCAGTATTTT
.	TRBV19	.	TRBJ2-5	CASSTRPSGTQYF	TGTGCCAGTAGTACGAGACCCTCGGGAACCCAGTACTTC
few	TRBV6-1	.	TRBJ1-1	CASTDSGVSTEAFF	TGTGCCAGCACCGACTCTGGGGTCAGCACTGAAGCTTTCTTT
.	TRBV11-2	TRBD2	TRBJ2-3	CASSLLAARTDTQYF	TGTGCCAGCAGCTTACTAGCGGCTCGCACAGATACGCAGTATTTT
few	TRBV7-9	.	TRBJ2-5	CASSGAGSQETQYF	TGTGCCAGCAGCGGCGCAGGGTCCCAAGAGACCCAGTACTTC
.	TRBV15	.	TRBJ2-1	CATSRDGQYNEQFF	TGTGCCACCAGCAGAGATGGGCAGTACAATGAGCAGTTCTTC
.	TRBV7-2	.	TRBJ1-2	CASSLGGGSLYGYTF	TGTGCCAGCAGCTTAGGCGGGGGCAGCCTCTATGGCTACACCTTC
.	TRBV20-1	.	TRBJ2-7	CSAPEESGAYEQYF	TGCAGTGCTCCGGAGGAGTCGGGGGCCTACGAGCAGTACTTC
few	TRBV7-9	TRBD1	TRBJ2-1	CASSIRDRDNEQFF	TGTGCCAGCAGCATCCGGGACAGGGACAATGAGCAGTTCTTC
.	TRBV7-2	.	TRBJ2-3	CASSLLGVDTQYF	TGTGCCAGCAGCTTACTAGGCGTAGATACGCAGTATTTT
.	TRBV6-1	TRBD1	TRBJ1-5	CASTRGQGYWQPQHF	TGTGCCAGCACTCGCGGACAGGGCTATTGGCAGCCCCAGCATTTT
.	TRBV2	.	TRBJ2-3	CASKMGGTDTQYF	TGTGCCAGCAAGATGGGGGGCACAGATACGCAGTATTTT
.	TRBV4-1	.	TRBJ2-3	CASERFPRIGPDTQYF	TGCGCCAGCGAACGCTTTCCCCGTATCGGTCCAGATACGCAGTATTTT
few	TRBV7-3	.	TRBJ2-7	CASAQEYF	TGTGCCAGCGCACAGGAGTACTTC
few	TRBV7-2	TRBD1	TRBJ2-1	CASSLETGVVYNEQFF	TGTGCCAGCAGCTTAGAAACAGGGGTGGTCTACAATGAGCAGTTCTTC
.	TRBV24-1	.	TRBJ2-3	CATGVATADTQYF	TGTGCCACCGGAGTGGCCACTGCGGATACGCAGTATTTT
medium-sized	TRBV20-1	TRBD1	TRBJ1-6	CSGKEGTAFNSPLHF	TGCAGTGGCAAAGAGGGGACAGCTTTTAATTCACCCCTCCACTTT
few	TRBV24-1	.	TRBJ2-1	CATSLGHSYNEQFF	TGTGCCACCAGTCTAGGACATTCCTACAATGAGCAGTTCTTC
.	TRBV18	TRBD2	TRBJ2-7	CASSPPLAGYEQYF	TGTGCCAGCTCACCACCTCTAGCGGGATACGAGCAGTACTTC
few	TRBV20-1	TRBD2	TRBJ2-1	CSARATSARSYNEQFF	TGCAGTGCTAGAGCAACTAGCGCCCGCTCCTACAATGAGCAGTTCTTC